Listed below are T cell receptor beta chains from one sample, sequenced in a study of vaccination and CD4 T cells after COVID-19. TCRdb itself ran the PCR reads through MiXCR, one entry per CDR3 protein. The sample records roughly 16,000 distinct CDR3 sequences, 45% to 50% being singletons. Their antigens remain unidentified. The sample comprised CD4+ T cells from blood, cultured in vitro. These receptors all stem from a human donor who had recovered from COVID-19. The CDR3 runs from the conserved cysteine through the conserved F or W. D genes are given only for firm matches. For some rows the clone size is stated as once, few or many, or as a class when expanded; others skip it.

DNA: TGTGCCAGCAGTTGGCCTCCGGTAGGACGGGGAGGGAAGAACATTCAGTACTTC
CDR3: CASSWPPVGRGGKNIQYF
length: 18
D: TRBD2
J: TRBJ2-4
V: TRBV6-2/TRBV6-3
size: NA

DNA: TGCGCCAGCAGCTTACTAGCGGCCACCGGGGAGCTGTTTTTT
CDR3: CASSLLAATGELFF
length: 14
D: TRBD2
J: TRBJ2-2
V: TRBV5-1
size: NA

DNA: TGTGCCAGCAGTACGGTTTCTGTCTCTGGAAACACCATATATTTT
CDR3: CASSTVSVSGNTIYF
length: 15
D: NA
J: TRBJ1-3
V: TRBV11-3
size: NA

DNA: TGTGCCAGCAGCTCTTATTGGACAGGGGAGAAAGGCTCCTACGAGCAGTACTTC
CDR3: CASSSYWTGEKGSYEQYF
length: 18
D: TRBD1
J: TRBJ2-7
V: TRBV5-6
size: NA

DNA: TGTGCCAGCAGCTTCGGGGGGGGCAGCAATGGCTACACCTTC
CDR3: CASSFGGGSNGYTF
length: 14
D: NA
J: TRBJ1-2
V: TRBV7-2
size: NA

DNA: TGTGCCAGCAGTGAGGACGAGGGACGTGGCACAGATACGCAGTATTTT
CDR3: CASSEDEGRGTDTQYF
length: 16
D: NA
J: TRBJ2-3
V: TRBV6-4
size: once

DNA: TGTGCCAGCAGCACCCCTCGGAGGGTTGGCACTGAAGCTTTCTTT
CDR3: CASSTPRRVGTEAFF
length: 15
D: NA
J: TRBJ1-1
V: TRBV12-3/TRBV12-4
size: NA

DNA: TGTGCTAGCAGCAACCTCCCGGGACAGGGCAAAGAGACCCAGTACTTC
CDR3: CASSNLPGQGKETQYF
length: 16
D: TRBD1
J: TRBJ2-5
V: TRBV7-7
size: medium-sized

DNA: TGTGCCAGCAGCGGAGATACGACTGTTATGAACACTGAAGCTTTCTTT
CDR3: CASSGDTTVMNTEAFF
length: 16
D: NA
J: TRBJ1-1
V: TRBV6-2/TRBV6-3
size: few

DNA: TGTGCCACCCTGGAGCTCCGCGGCTACACCTTC
CDR3: CATLELRGYTF
length: 11
D: NA
J: TRBJ1-2
V: TRBV19
size: NA

DNA: TGCAGTGCCTTAAAGATCGGGCAGGCACCGTCTACAAACACTGAAGCTTTCTTT
CDR3: CSALKIGQAPSTNTEAFF
length: 18
D: NA
J: TRBJ1-1
V: TRBV20-1
size: NA

DNA: TGCAGTGCTAGTGCAGGGCTGAGCGACGAGCAGTACTTC
CDR3: CSASAGLSDEQYF
length: 13
D: NA
J: TRBJ2-7
V: TRBV20-1
size: NA

DNA: TGTGCCAGCAGCTTTCGATCGGCGGTGAACACTGAAGCTTTCTTT
CDR3: CASSFRSAVNTEAFF
length: 15
D: NA
J: TRBJ1-1
V: TRBV11-3
size: NA

DNA: TGTGCCAGTAGTATACCTCACAGGACCGTCGCCTACGAGCAGTACTTC
CDR3: CASSIPHRTVAYEQYF
length: 16
D: NA
J: TRBJ2-7
V: TRBV19
size: NA

DNA: TGCAGTGCTAGGGGACAGGGATACTCTGGAAACACCATATATTTT
CDR3: CSARGQGYSGNTIYF
length: 15
D: TRBD1
J: TRBJ1-3
V: TRBV20-1
size: once

DNA: TGTGCCAGCAGCCCGGGGGCCACTGAAGCTTTCTTT
CDR3: CASSPGATEAFF
length: 12
D: NA
J: TRBJ1-1
V: TRBV7-2
size: few

DNA: TGTGCCAGCAGTGAAGAGGACAGGTCCGGGGAGCTGTTTTTT
CDR3: CASSEEDRSGELFF
length: 14
D: TRBD1
J: TRBJ2-2
V: TRBV6-4
size: few

DNA: TGTGCCAGCAGTTTAATGTGGGACAACGAGAACACTGAAGCTTTCTTT
CDR3: CASSLMWDNENTEAFF
length: 16
D: NA
J: TRBJ1-1
V: TRBV12-3/TRBV12-4
size: NA

DNA: TGTGCCAGCAGTCCCTCTAGCGGTTCCTCCTACGAGCAGTACTTC
CDR3: CASSPSSGSSYEQYF
length: 15
D: TRBD2
J: TRBJ2-7
V: TRBV6-2/TRBV6-3
size: NA

DNA: TGTGCCAGCAGCTTAGCGGAACAGCAGCCCCAGCATTTT
CDR3: CASSLAEQQPQHF
length: 13
D: NA
J: TRBJ1-5
V: TRBV7-8
size: NA

DNA: TGTGCCAGCAGCCCCGGTCTCGGCGAAAAACTGTTTTTT
CDR3: CASSPGLGEKLFF
length: 13
D: NA
J: TRBJ1-4
V: TRBV7-9
size: NA

DNA: TGCAGTGCTAGAGATGCAGGGTCAAAGTACGAGCAGTACTTC
CDR3: CSARDAGSKYEQYF
length: 14
D: NA
J: TRBJ2-7
V: TRBV20-1
size: NA

DNA: TGCAGTGCTAGAGTTGGGGAAGCGGGAGAGACCCAGTACTTC
CDR3: CSARVGEAGETQYF
length: 14
D: NA
J: TRBJ2-5
V: TRBV20-1
size: NA

DNA: TGTGCCAGCAGTTTCGCAGGGAACACTGAAGCTTTCTTT
CDR3: CASSFAGNTEAFF
length: 13
D: NA
J: TRBJ1-1
V: TRBV12-3/TRBV12-4
size: few

DNA: TGTGCCAGCAGCTCCGCACACGAGCAGTACTTC
CDR3: CASSSAHEQYF
length: 11
D: NA
J: TRBJ2-7
V: TRBV7-2
size: NA

DNA: TGCAGTGCTAGTCCTTCCTACAATGAGCAGTTCTTC
CDR3: CSASPSYNEQFF
length: 12
D: NA
J: TRBJ2-1
V: TRBV20-1
size: NA

DNA: TGTGCCAGCCTGAGTCCTAGGACTCAAGCCTACGAGCAGTACTTC
CDR3: CASLSPRTQAYEQYF
length: 15
D: NA
J: TRBJ2-7
V: TRBV2
size: NA

DNA: TGTGCCTGGAAGGAGGGGGGCACCTACGAGCAGTACTTC
CDR3: CAWKEGGTYEQYF
length: 13
D: NA
J: TRBJ2-7
V: TRBV30
size: NA

DNA: TGCAGTGCCAATGCCGGGGGGCGCGGGGCTAGTGGCTACACCTTC
CDR3: CSANAGGRGASGYTF
length: 15
D: NA
J: TRBJ1-2
V: TRBV20-1
size: medium-sized

DNA: TGTGCCAGCAGCACGGGGGGGGATGATGAAAAACTGTTTTTT
CDR3: CASSTGGDDEKLFF
length: 14
D: NA
J: TRBJ1-4
V: TRBV6-1
size: few

DNA: TGTGCCAGCAGTGAGAGTGTGCGGAGTGAGCAGTTCTTC
CDR3: CASSESVRSEQFF
length: 13
D: NA
J: TRBJ2-1
V: TRBV6-1
size: NA

DNA: TGTGCCTGGAGTTCCCCGCGTTATGGGGGGTACACTGAAGCTTTCTTT
CDR3: CAWSSPRYGGYTEAFF
length: 16
D: NA
J: TRBJ1-1
V: TRBV30
size: NA

DNA: TGCGCCAGCAGTGTTGGGGGCGGTCAGCCCCAGCATTTT
CDR3: CASSVGGGQPQHF
length: 13
D: NA
J: TRBJ1-5
V: TRBV10-2
size: NA

DNA: TGTGCCAGCAACTCGCCTCTAGCGGGGCCCACCTACGAGCAGTACTTC
CDR3: CASNSPLAGPTYEQYF
length: 16
D: TRBD2
J: TRBJ2-7
V: TRBV6-1
size: NA

DNA: TGCAGTGCTAGAGATATGATAGCGCGTGAGCAGTACTTC
CDR3: CSARDMIAREQYF
length: 13
D: NA
J: TRBJ2-7
V: TRBV20-1
size: NA

DNA: TGCAGCGTTGGATCGGGGAACACTGAAGCTTTCTTT
CDR3: CSVGSGNTEAFF
length: 12
D: NA
J: TRBJ1-1
V: TRBV29-1
size: NA

DNA: TGCAGTGCAATGGTGTCAAATCAGCCCCAGCATTTT
CDR3: CSAMVSNQPQHF
length: 12
D: NA
J: TRBJ1-5
V: TRBV20-1
size: NA

DNA: TGTGCCACCAGTCCCGTGGGCACAGATACGCAGTATTTT
CDR3: CATSPVGTDTQYF
length: 13
D: NA
J: TRBJ2-3
V: TRBV24-1
size: once

DNA: TGTGCCAGCAAGGCCCGCGGGACGGCTAACTACGAGCAGTACTTC
CDR3: CASKARGTANYEQYF
length: 15
D: NA
J: TRBJ2-7
V: TRBV28
size: NA

DNA: TGTGCCAGCAGCCCTCCCTCCAACAATGAGCAGTTCTTC
CDR3: CASSPPSNNEQFF
length: 13
D: NA
J: TRBJ2-1
V: TRBV7-2
size: NA

DNA: TGTGCCAGCAGTTTAAGGAACACTGAAGCTTTCTTT
CDR3: CASSLRNTEAFF
length: 12
D: NA
J: TRBJ1-1
V: TRBV12-3/TRBV12-4
size: NA

DNA: TGTGCCAGCAGTCCCCCCGGGACAGGGAAGGGCTACACCTTC
CDR3: CASSPPGTGKGYTF
length: 14
D: TRBD1
J: TRBJ1-2
V: TRBV25-1
size: NA

DNA: TGCGCCAGCAGTCCGGGACAGGGGGTTGCAGATACGCAGTATTTT
CDR3: CASSPGQGVADTQYF
length: 15
D: TRBD1
J: TRBJ2-3
V: TRBV10-2
size: NA

DNA: TGTGCCAGCAGCTTAGATCCGGGACGAGAGACCCAGTACTTC
CDR3: CASSLDPGRETQYF
length: 14
D: NA
J: TRBJ2-5
V: TRBV11-3
size: NA

DNA: TGCAGTGCTAGAGGCAACAGGGGACTTGGTGAAGCTTTCTTT
CDR3: CSARGNRGLGEAFF
length: 14
D: TRBD1
J: TRBJ1-1
V: TRBV20-1
size: NA

DNA: TGTGCCAGCAGCTTCTTGAACACTGAAGCTTTCTTT
CDR3: CASSFLNTEAFF
length: 12
D: NA
J: TRBJ1-1
V: TRBV11-2
size: NA

DNA: TGTGCCAGCAGCCCCCAGACAGGGGCGAACACCGGGGAGCTGTTTTTT
CDR3: CASSPQTGANTGELFF
length: 16
D: TRBD1
J: TRBJ2-2
V: TRBV7-3
size: NA

DNA: TGTGCCAGCACCGAGTCCGCCATTGGCTACACCTTC
CDR3: CASTESAIGYTF
length: 12
D: NA
J: TRBJ1-2
V: TRBV7-9
size: NA

DNA: TGTGCCAGCAGCTCCGGGACAGAGAGCTCCTATAATTCACCCCTCCACTTT
CDR3: CASSSGTESSYNSPLHF
length: 17
D: TRBD1
J: TRBJ1-6
V: TRBV28
size: few

DNA: TGTGCCAGCAGCTTAAAACAGGGACCTCCTGAAGCTTTCTTT
CDR3: CASSLKQGPPEAFF
length: 14
D: NA
J: TRBJ1-1
V: TRBV7-8
size: few

DNA: TGTGCCAGCAGCTCTACAGGGGGAGGACGGGACAATGAGCAGTTCTTC
CDR3: CASSSTGGGRDNEQFF
length: 16
D: TRBD1
J: TRBJ2-1
V: TRBV7-6
size: once

DNA: TGTGCCAGTAGTATAGCTTTCCCCCCGGTGGCCGCTTTCTTT
CDR3: CASSIAFPPVAAFF
length: 14
D: NA
J: TRBJ1-1
V: TRBV19
size: NA

DNA: TGTGCCAGCAGTGACAGGGGGGCGACTGAAGCTTTCTTT
CDR3: CASSDRGATEAFF
length: 13
D: TRBD1
J: TRBJ1-1
V: TRBV12-3/TRBV12-4
size: NA

DNA: TGTGCTAGCAGCTGGGACAGAGCCACCGGGGAGCTGTTTTTT
CDR3: CASSWDRATGELFF
length: 14
D: TRBD1
J: TRBJ2-2
V: TRBV7-6
size: NA

DNA: TGTGCCAGCATTGGGACAGGGGGTTTCGCTGAAGCTTTCTTT
CDR3: CASIGTGGFAEAFF
length: 14
D: TRBD1
J: TRBJ1-1
V: TRBV6-1
size: NA

DNA: TGTGCCTGGAGCCCCCGCGATGAGCAGTTCTTC
CDR3: CAWSPRDEQFF
length: 11
D: NA
J: TRBJ2-1
V: TRBV30
size: NA

DNA: TGTGCCAGCAGTCGACCGACCCCTCCCTACGAGCAGTACTTC
CDR3: CASSRPTPPYEQYF
length: 14
D: NA
J: TRBJ2-7
V: TRBV7-2
size: NA

DNA: TGTGCCAGCAGCTTCCCTCTCCGGGACAGGGGCCACAATGAGCAGTTCTTC
CDR3: CASSFPLRDRGHNEQFF
length: 17
D: TRBD1
J: TRBJ2-1
V: TRBV7-2
size: medium-sized